Each of the 22 T cell receptor beta chains below was sequenced from the same sample in a study of chemoradiotherapy in HPV16-positive cancers. Libraries were prepared by immunoSEQ multiplex PCR; TCRdb keeps only in-frame clonotypes and omits some of them. The sample has 40,000 or so clones; roughly 77% are singletons. The sample consisted of blood, taken from a patient who underwent chemoradiotherapy. Every receptor here comes from a human donor with HPV-associated anogenital cancer.

The rearrangement uses TRBV7-2 and TRBJ1-3; 8 bases fit TRBD1. The V gene end was trimmed by 6 bases and the J gene end by 7 bases; junction bases not matched to a gene: 11. The length of the CDR3 is 15 residues. Per germline, CDR1 SGHTA and CDR2 FQGNSA. Written as DNA, the CDR3 is TGTGCCAGCAGTCCCGTACCAGGGGGCTCCAACACCATATATTTT. The encoded protein is CASSPVPGGSNTIYF.

The chain employs TRBV2 and TRBJ2-4, with a weak D call TRBD1 (6 bases). CDR1 and CDR2 from the germline V gene are SNHLY and FYNNEI. The CDR3 runs to 18 residues. Trimming shortened V by 3 bases and J by 6 bases, and 24 bases separated the two germline ends. The CDR3 sequence is CASSDMALGGTTGNIQYF. The CDR3 region has the DNA TGTGCCAGCAGTGATATGGCTCTAGGGGGAACAACGGGAAACATTCAGTACTTC.

The chain couples TRBV9 to TRBJ2-4, with D unresolved. V was cut by 2 bases and J by 5 bases, with 8 bases left in between. There are 13 residues in the CDR3. Germline V gene lookup returns CDR1 SGDLS and CDR2 YYNGEE. CDR3 bases: TGTGCCAGCAGCGTCGACGGAGAAAACATTCAGTACTTC. It is translated as CASSVDGENIQYF.

V gene TRBV7-3 combines with J gene TRBJ2-5; D not resolved. Germline V gene data show CDR1 as SGHTA and CDR2 as FQGTGA. The V gene lost 4 bases and the J gene lost 5 bases, with 11 bases spanning the gap. CDR3 length equals 13 residues. The CDR3 bases are TGTGCCAGCAGCTCCCGGCACCTGGAGACCCAGTACTTC. Protein: CASSSRHLETQYF.

Here the CDR3 reads CASSLGVGARNTEAFF. CDR3 coding DNA: TGTGCCAGCAGCTTAGGAGTTGGGGCGCGGAACACTGAAGCTTTCTTT. The J gene is TRBJ1-1, the V gene TRBV11-2, with D possibly being TRBD1 (5 bases). With 1 base removed from V and 1 base from J, the gap between germline ends came to 13 bases. CDR1 is SGHAT, CDR2 FQNNGV, per germline. This CDR3 spans 16 amino acids.

CDR3: CASSLEIGGAYEQYF. CDR3 sequence (DNA): TGTGCCAGCAGCTTAGAAATCGGGGGGGCCTACGAGCAGTACTTC. V is TRBV11-2 and J is TRBJ2-7, with 8 bases that match TRBD2. The CDR3 totals 15 residues. Losses at the gene ends were 0 bases for V and 2 bases for J; bases not matched to a gene: 3. In germline, CDR1 is SGHAT, CDR2 FQNNGV.

The V call is TRBV19, the J call TRBJ1-3; possible D gene TRBD1, 5 bases. The V gene's germline CDR1 is LNHDA and CDR2 SQIVND (reference sequence). The V end lost 9 bases, the J end lost 4 bases, and 10 bases lay between the germline ends. The CDR3 is 12 amino acids. CDR3 DNA: TGTGCCAGCGGGACCTTAGGAAACACCATATATTTT. Encoded protein: CASGTLGNTIYF.

CDR3 coding DNA: TGCGCCAGCAGGCCGGGCGGGGGCGCTGGCTATGGCTACACCTTC. It encodes CASRPGGGAGYGYTF. The chain has TRBV4-1 and TRBJ1-2, with D tentatively TRBD1 (6 bases). Per the germline V gene, CDR1 is MGHRA and CDR2 is YSYEKL. The CDR3 is 15 amino acids. Trimming cost V 6 bases and J 4 bases, with 18 bases left between them.

This rearrangement joins TRBV9 to TRBJ2-1; D uncertain. CDR3 length: 11 residues. With 3 bases removed from V and 5 bases from J, the gap between germline ends came to 3 bases. CDR1 SGDLS and CDR2 YYNGEE come from the germline V gene. CDR3 DNA: TGTGCCAGCAGCGCTAACAATGAGCAGTTCTTC. It codes for CASSANNEQFF.

The genes are TRBV15 and TRBJ1-1; tentative D call: TRBD1 (5 bases). Trimming removed 5 bases from V and 2 bases from J, with 12 bases in between. CDR3 length: 14 residues. The germline V gene encodes CDR1 LNHNV and CDR2 YYDKDF (reference sequence). The CDR3: CATSRRTRNTEAFF. CDR3 coding DNA: TGTGCCACCAGCCGGCGGACAAGAAACACTGAAGCTTTCTTT.

The chain employs TRBV15 and TRBJ1-5, with 9 bases identical to TRBD1. V shed 1 base and J 5 bases; nucleotides not matched to a gene: 6. The CDR3 contains 16 residues. Germline lookup yields CDR1 LNHNV and CDR2 YYDKDF (reference sequence). CDR3 sequence (DNA): TGTGCCACCAGCAGAGCACAGGGGGCGAGGGATCAGCCCCAGCATTTT. This gives the protein CATSRAQGARDQPQHF.

The chain combines TRBV5-1 with TRBJ2-1; the D gene is possibly TRBD2 (6 bases). Germline assignment: CDR1 SGHRS and CDR2 YFSETQ. This CDR3 contains 13 residues. V dropped 4 bases and J dropped 6 bases, with 11 bases sitting between them. The CDR3 DNA reads as TGCGCCAGCAGCGGGGGGACTGGCAATGAGCAGTTCTTC. Translating gives CASSGGTGNEQFF. The whole variable domain, filled in from reference TRBV5-1 and TRBJ2-1, reads KAGVTQTPRYLIKTRGQQVTLSCSPISGHRSVSWYQQTPGQGLQFLFEYFSETQRNKGNFPGRFSGRQFSNSRSEMNVSTLELGDSALYLCASSGGTGNEQFFGPGTRLTVL.

The chain recombines TRBV5-6 with TRBJ1-6; D call uncertain. The germline V gene has CDR1 SGHDT and CDR2 YYEEEE. The CDR3 loop spans 13 amino acids. Trimming removed 0 bases at V and 10 bases at J, with 8 bases between. CDR3 DNA: TGTGCCAGCAGCTTGGTCGGGGAGTCACCCCTCCACTTT. This translates into CASSLVGESPLHF.

The rearrangement links TRBV9 to TRBJ2-1, with a possible D match to TRBD1 (6 bases). There are 21 residues in the CDR3. V shed 2 bases and J shed 5 bases, with 32 bases lying between them. CDR1 is SGDLS, CDR2 YYNGEE, per germline. This CDR3 reads CASSVSVRRTVGPLGDNEQFF. CDR3 in DNA: TGTGCCAGCAGCGTGTCCGTCCGTCGGACAGTTGGCCCCCTCGGGGACAATGAGCAGTTCTTC.

CDR3 sequence: CASSLGSAQETQYF. The CDR3 coding sequence is TGCGCCAGCAGCTTGGGGTCAGCCCAAGAGACCCAGTACTTC. The chain recombines TRBV5-1 with TRBJ2-5; D gene unclear. The CDR3 consists of 14 residues. The germline V and J ends were trimmed by 0 bases and 1 base, with 7 bases remaining between them. The germline gives CDR1 SGHRS, CDR2 YFSETQ.

V gene TRBV30 combines with J gene TRBJ1-5; 9 nucleotides match TRBD1. CDR1 and CDR2 (germline): GTSNPN, SVGIG (reference sequence). The V and J ends lost 5 bases and 8 bases, in that order; junction bases with no gene match: 7. The CDR3 length is 13 residues. The DNA of the CDR3 is TGTGCCTGGGGCGGACAGGGGAAAGAGCCCCAGCATTTT. Residues: CAWGGQGKEPQHF.

The chain recombines TRBV7-2 with TRBJ1-2; 7 bases agree with TRBD1. The J segment lost 3 bases and the V segment lost 2 bases, leaving 3 bases of the junction unmatched. The germline CDR1 and CDR2 sequences are SGHTA and FQGNSA. The CDR3 covers 14 residues. CDR3 nucleotide sequence: TGTGCCAGCAGCTTAAACAGGGGTGACTATGGCTACACCTTC. Residues: CASSLNRGDYGYTF.

The rearrangement uses TRBV7-3 and TRBJ1-6, with D unresolved. CDR3 length: 14 amino acids. Germline V CDR1 and CDR2: SGHTA, FQGTGA. Trimming cost V 4 bases and J 7 bases, with 11 bases left between them. The CDR3 DNA reads TGTGCCAGCAGCTCCCACGGGCAGAATTCACCCCTCCACTTT. It translates to CASSSHGQNSPLHF.

The chain carries TRBV10-1 and TRBJ2-5; a weak D match, TRBD1 (7 bases). V was cut by 2 bases and J by 3 bases, with 13 bases left in between. This CDR3 comprises 15 residues. Germline-derived CDR1 and CDR2 are WNHNN and SYGVQD (reference sequence). As DNA, the CDR3 is TGCGCCAGCAGTGAGACGCGGGACAGCAAAGAGACCCAGTACTTC. Amino acid sequence: CASSETRDSKETQYF.

The genes are TRBV11-2 and TRBJ2-7; tentatively, D is TRBD2 (7 bases). The CDR3 has 15 residues. In germline, CDR1 is SGHAT, CDR2 FQNNGV. Trimming took off 4 bases at V and 1 base at J, with 14 bases between the two ends. The DNA of the CDR3 is TGTGCCAGCAGCTCCCTAGGGGGGGGTTCCTACGAGCAGTACTTC. It yields the protein CASSSLGGGSYEQYF.

The V gene is TRBV5-1, the J gene TRBJ2-1; no clear D. V was pared by 0 bases and J by 7 bases, with 11 bases between. Germline loops: CDR1 SGHRS, CDR2 YFSETQ. CDR3 length equals 14 residues. The CDR3 here is CASSLGASPNEQFF. Here the CDR3 DNA reads TGCGCCAGCAGCTTGGGTGCAAGCCCGAATGAGCAGTTCTTC. The variable domain in full, completed from reference TRBV5-1 and TRBJ2-1, reads KAGVTQTPRYLIKTRGQQVTLSCSPISGHRSVSWYQQTPGQGLQFLFEYFSETQRNKGNFPGRFSGRQFSNSRSEMNVSTLELGDSALYLCASSLGASPNEQFFGPGTRLTVL.

This chain connects TRBV5-1 to TRBJ1-1; D remains unclear. The germline V gene encodes CDR1 SGHRS and CDR2 YFSETQ. CDR3 length: 13 amino acids. Between the trimmed V and J ends, which lost 0 bases and 1 base, there was a span of 4 bases. CDR3 sequence: CASSLAENTEAFF. DNA for the CDR3: TGCGCCAGCAGCTTGGCCGAGAACACTGAAGCTTTCTTT.